This TCR beta chain was sequenced in a study of graft-versus-host responses after intestinal transplantation (dated by TCRdb to 2020 to 2022). In the study overall: The transplants that recipients got were multivisceral, liver-intestinal, or isolated intestinal. All recipients received anti-thymocyte globulin induction followed by maintenance tacrolimus and steroids for about three years. After intestinal transplantation, graft-versus-host and host-versus-graft alloreactive T cell clones in the graft, circulation and bone marrow were tracked using bulk TCR-beta CDR3 sequencing. To identify alloreactive clones, pre-transplant mixed lymphocyte reaction products were sequenced and compared with unstimulated pre-transplant donor and recipient T cells. The cohort enrolled 20 to 30 intestinal transplant recipients, one of whom was a retransplant, and 3 patients without pretransplant specimens were excluded. Donor T cell macrochimerism was defined as a peak of at least 4% donor T cells among recipient peripheral blood mononuclear cells. Rather than going through the commercial service, samples from a few later patients were sequenced in-house on an Illumina MiSeq and processed with MiXCR.

Overall results and qualifications from the work: Early after transplant, declines in HvG clones were associated with peak levels of circulating GvH clones. GvH clones were found in recipient bone marrow, and some of the GvH clones appeared earlier in ileal mucosa or blood, which is consistent with an intestinal mucosal origin. Conclusions were limited by the relatively low number and heterogeneity of intestinal transplant patients. High GvH to HvG T cell clonal ratios were observed in the allografts of patients with donor T cell macrochimerism.

Notes on this clone: Its target antigen remains unknown. Within one base of it there is no much larger clone, and no base qualities were kept.

The library was generated by the immunoSEQ multiplex PCR assay. Adaptive Biotechnologies carried out high-throughput TCR-beta CDR3 sequencing of genomic DNA for most patients. The original pipeline was this. TCR sequencing data were retrieved from Adaptive's ImmunoSEQ software for 15 to 20 patients, whereas a few other patients were processed with MiXCR and VDJtools. CDR3 nucleotide sequences shared between donor and recipient were removed because the origin of such sequences could not be assigned. Alloreactive clones required at least 2-fold expansion over unstimulated cells and minimum CFSE-low frequency of 0.002% (template counts) or 0.001% (read counts). A clone was considered mappable if detected in the sequenced pre-transplant spleen, lymph node, or MLR CFSE-low populations of the donor or recipient. Cumulative frequency of alloreactive clones was calculated as a percentage of all sequences weighted by copy number. What TCRdb holds here is the immuneACCESS table cut down to in-frame rearrangements. Part of the clones is not present; checked against another copy, under half of the missing clones reflect an unresolved V gene, and the others are unexplained. Clone size and the V and J calls come from that table; the DNA yielded D and trimming. The sample table shows 60,000 to 75,000 clones, and around 86% are seen once. The ten largest make up less than 2% of the sample.

V lost 1 base and J lost 5 bases; the stretch between them is 15 bases long. From a lookup of the germline V gene (reference sequence), CDR1 and CDR2 are MNHEY and SMNVEV. Inclusive of the bounding cysteine and phenylalanine, the CDR3 is 16 residues long. Left in the record is the CDR3 DNA by itself, 48 bases read in frame from the first base. Dithiothreitol, EDTA incubations and collagenase D digestion were used to isolate intraepithelial and lamina propria lymphocytes from graft specimens. Bulk TCR-beta sequencing was performed on serial intestinal graft biopsy specimens collected as late as 600 days after transplant.

This receptor was identified in a human patient who received an intestinal transplant, so some T cells may come from the graft donor. The chain joins TRBV27 to TRBJ1-5; tentative D gene TRBD1, with 5 bases matching. The specimen comprised ileum tissue, sampled more than 350 days after transplant. The DNA reads as follows: TGTGCCAGCAGTTTATATCGCCCCGGGGGTGATCAGCCCCAGCATTTT. It specifies CASSLYRPGGDQPQHF.